This section outlines one TCR beta chain sequence together with its context. This clonotype was recorded at least ten times. Its specific antigen is unknown. Qualities for individual bases were not recorded, and no much larger clone is one base off. This specimen belongs to a study of CD8 T cells in ankylosing spondylitis (dated by TCRdb to the late 2010s). For the study in its entirety: To find TCR variants linked to disease, the study profiled T cell receptor beta repertoires in ankylosing spondylitis patients and healthy donors. The full study cohort comprised around 25 ankylosing spondylitis patients and 110 or so healthy donors. Peripheral blood samples were taken, and synovial fluid was additionally collected from ankylosing spondylitis patients.

The CDR3 measures 14 amino acids from cysteine to phenylalanine. The read is trimmed to its CDR3 DNA, 42 bases read in frame from base 1. V is cut by 3 bases and J by 4 bases, and the space between the germline ends is 13 bases. The germline V gene yields SGHVS for CDR1 and FQNEAQ for CDR2. Sequencing was performed on an Illumina HiSeq 2500. Quantitative 5'-RACE with molecular barcodes was the method used to prepare the TCR beta libraries. As for the authors' bioinformatics: A new computational method based on a probabilistic model of VDJ rearrangement was used to identify disease-linked TCR variants. TCRdb handled the public reads itself, with Q25 trimming in fastp and clone calling in MiXCR, and kept productive beta chains. Entries are consolidated by CDR3 protein sequence, retaining the most common genes and DNA. The V and J calls shown here were made by TCRdb, not taken from the authors' results. The sample profile shows 240,000 or so distinct CDR3 sequences; around a tenth of them were found once. The ten largest clones capture approximately 6.6% of the sample.

Findings and caveats that apply to the study as a whole: The disease-linked clones were reported to be significantly enriched in matched synovial fluid samples from ankylosing spondylitis patients. Blood from ankylosing spondylitis patients appeared to be characterized by a TCR beta motif composed of about eight highly homologous amino acid variants. In peripheral blood, the disease-linked clones were found at relatively low frequencies and had a CD8+ phenotype. Some TCR beta motif variants had previously been reported in synovial fluid and blood of reactive arthritis patients, which suggested common disease-initiation mechanisms.

The sequenced sample was blood, either unsorted or a sorted T cell fraction (not recorded which). This chain joins TRBV7-8 to TRBJ2-7, with the D gene too uncertain to name. This clonotype was obtained from a male donor with ankylosing spondylitis or in good health (not recorded which). The CDR3 protein: CASSLSLSSYEQYF. The bases read TGTGCCAGCAGCTTGAGCCTTTCGAGTTACGAGCAGTACTTC.